A selection of T cell receptor beta chains follows, all from one sample in a study of blood T cell repertoires in COVID-19. Only in-frame clones appear in the TCRdb table, and some are missing; sequencing was by immunoSEQ multiplex PCR. Of 120,000 or so clones listed, around 76% are singletons. Sequencing input: peripheral blood. The receptors were sampled from a woman at least 80 years old with acute or convalescent COVID-19. The CDR3 runs from the conserved cysteine through the conserved F or W. The D gene is left open where the match is weak. Clone size is not always given. Where it is, it says once, few, many or a class for expanded clones.

d_call	j_call	clone_size	v_call	cdr3_nt	cdr3_aa
-	TRBJ2-3	-	TRBV7-8	TGTGCCAGCAGCCTCCTTGTAGGAGGCACAGATACGCAGTATTTT	CASSLLVGGTDTQYF
-	TRBJ1-3	-	TRBV2	TGTGCCAGCAGGGACAGTCTTGACTCTGGAAACACCATATATTTT	CASRDSLDSGNTIYF
-	TRBJ1-2	-	TRBV7-8	TGTGCCAGCAGCATGGACAGCGACTATGGCTACACCTTC	CASSMDSDYGYTF
TRBD1	TRBJ2-7	-	TRBV3-1/TRBV3-2	TGTGCCAGCAGCCAAACAGGACAGGCCCTCGGTCAGTACTTC	CASSQTGQALGQYF
-	TRBJ1-1	-	TRBV7-9	TGTGCCAGCAGCACAGGGCTGACTGAAGCTTTCTTT	CASSTGLTEAFF
-	TRBJ1-2	-	TRBV9	TGTGCCAGCAGCCCAGGGCAGGGTAACTATGGCTACACCTTC	CASSPGQGNYGYTF
-	TRBJ2-7	-	TRBV10-3	TGTGCCATCAGTGAGTCGCAGACAAACTACGAGCAGTACTTC	CAISESQTNYEQYF
TRBD1	TRBJ2-6	-	TRBV19	TGTGCCAGTAGTGGACAGGGCTCTGGGGCCAACGTCCTGACTTTC	CASSGQGSGANVLTF
-	TRBJ1-3	-	TRBV10-1	TGCGCCACCAGGCAGCAGGGTTCCTCTGGAAACACCATATATTTT	CATRQQGSSGNTIYF
-	TRBJ1-1	-	TRBV28	TGTGCCAGCAGTTTGTCAGGGGTCGTCACTGAAGCTTTCTTT	CASSLSGVVTEAFF
TRBD1	TRBJ1-6	few	TRBV3-1/TRBV3-2	TGTGCCAGCAGCCTTAACAGGGGCCACGGTTCACCCCTCCACTTT	CASSLNRGHGSPLHF
TRBD1	TRBJ1-5	few	TRBV6-5	TGTGCCAGCAGGCCGGGACAGGGTACGTTCCAGCCCCAGCATTTT	CASRPGQGTFQPQHF
TRBD1	TRBJ1-4	-	TRBV28	TGTGCCAGCAGTTCGACCGGGACAGTGTTTTTT	CASSSTGTVFF
TRBD1	TRBJ1-3	once	TRBV4-2	TGTGCCAGCAGCCAAGAAGGGGGCCTAGCTGGAAACACCATATATTTT	CASSQEGGLAGNTIYF
TRBD1	TRBJ1-2	once	TRBV5-1	TGCGCCAGCAGCTTGGAGGGACAGGGGTGGGACAACTATGGCTACACCTTC	CASSLEGQGWDNYGYTF
-	TRBJ2-5	-	TRBV29-1	TGCAGCGTTGCGGCGGATCAAGAGACCCAGTACTTC	CSVAADQETQYF
TRBD1	TRBJ1-1	once	TRBV7-8	TGTGCCAGCAGCTTACCCGGACAGGGGAGTACTGAAGCTTTCTTT	CASSLPGQGSTEAFF
TRBD2	TRBJ2-5	-	TRBV5-6	TGTGCCAGCAGCCCGACCGAGACCGGACTAGCCGGAGCTTTGGCCCAGTACTTC	CASSPTETGLAGALAQYF
TRBD2	TRBJ2-5	-	TRBV3-1/TRBV3-2	TGTGCCAGCTCCCAGGGAGCGGGAGAGGAGACCCAGTACTTC	CASSQGAGEETQYF
TRBD1	TRBJ1-2	-	TRBV5-1	TGCGCCAGCAGCCCGGACAGGGCCAATCTCTATGGCTACACCTTC	CASSPDRANLYGYTF
-	TRBJ2-5	few	TRBV29-1	TGCAGCGTTGAAGTTACAGGGCAACAAGAGACCCAGTACTTC	CSVEVTGQQETQYF
-	TRBJ1-1	few	TRBV5-1	TGCGCCAGCAGCTGGGGACAATCGAACACTGAAGCTTTCTTT	CASSWGQSNTEAFF
TRBD2	TRBJ2-7	-	TRBV19	TGTGCCAGTAGTCCCCCGGCGGGAGTTGTACCAAGCTCCTACGAGCAGTACTTC	CASSPPAGVVPSSYEQYF
TRBD1	TRBJ2-2	-	TRBV10-2	TGCGCCAGCAGTGAGTCCGGGACAGGGAACACCGGGGAGCTGTTTTTT	CASSESGTGNTGELFF
TRBD1	TRBJ2-7	once	TRBV6-5	TGTGCCAGCAGCATACGACAGGGGGCAGCCTACGAGCAGTACTTC	CASSIRQGAAYEQYF
TRBD1	TRBJ1-3	-	TRBV6-1	TGTGCCAGCAGTGAAAGGGACAGGGCGGACACCATATATTTT	CASSERDRADTIYF
TRBD1	TRBJ1-2	-	TRBV7-2	TGTGCCAGCAGCCCACGCGACAGGGCCTACTATGGCTACACCTTC	CASSPRDRAYYGYTF
TRBD1	TRBJ2-5	-	TRBV5-6	TGTGCCAGCCTAGGACAGGGCGTGGAGACCCAGTACTTC	CASLGQGVETQYF
-	TRBJ2-3	-	TRBV5-6	TGTGCCAGCAGCTCCGAGGGCTACCAGTTGCTCACAGATACGCAGTATTTT	CASSSEGYQLLTDTQYF
-	TRBJ2-5	many	TRBV11-2	TGTGCCAGCAGCTATCGGTTCAAAGAGACCCAGTACTTC	CASSYRFKETQYF
TRBD2	TRBJ2-7	-	TRBV28	TGTGCCAGCCAACTAGCGGGAGTGGTATACGAGCAGTACTTC	CASQLAGVVYEQYF
-	TRBJ2-1	-	TRBV6-5	TGTGCCAGCGACGGCGGGCGGTCCTACAATGAGCAGTTCTTC	CASDGGRSYNEQFF
-	TRBJ1-4	once	TRBV6-5	TGTGCCAGCAGTTACTCCAGGGGTTTGGATGAAAAACTGTTTTTT	CASSYSRGLDEKLFF